These 21 T cell receptor beta chains came from one sample sequenced in a study of CD8+ T cells in alopecia areata. It was cDNA, reverse transcribed from extracted RNA, that served as the sequencing template. The protocol was immunoSEQ multiplex PCR, while the TCRdb copy is restricted to in-frame clones and leaves out a portion. This table has about 74,000 clones, 25% to 35% appearing once. Sample treatment: oral pan-JAK inhibitor, 5-10 mg twice daily. This sample comprised CD8+ T cells sorted from blood, obtained at week 4, from a patient treated with tofacitinib. These receptors came from a human donor with alopecia areata.

The chain uses TRBV2 and TRBJ2-7; 9 nucleotides align to TRBD2. Germline lookup yields CDR1 SNHLY and CDR2 FYNNEI. The trim removed 5 bases at V and 2 bases at J, leaving 10 bases unmatched. The CDR3 is 16 residues long. The CDR3 sequence: CASSTSTREGPYEQYF. CDR3 nucleotides: TGTGCCAGCAGTACCTCAACGCGGGAGGGCCCCTACGAGCAGTACTTC.

This clone was seen many times. This chain joins TRBV7-6 and TRBJ2-7; 9 nucleotides align to TRBD2. The ends lost 2 bases at V and 3 bases at J; junction bases unmatched: 2. The CDR3 runs to 14 residues. CDR1 and CDR2 (germline): SGHVS, FNYEAQ. The CDR3 coding sequence is TGTGCCAGCAGCTTATCTAGCGGGAACTACGAGCAGTACTTC. It encodes CASSLSSGNYEQYF.

The CDR3 reads CASSSLTLNQPQHF. The CDR3 DNA sequence: TGTGCCAGCAGTTCCCTCACCTTAAATCAGCCCCAGCATTTT. The genes are TRBV6-5 and TRBJ1-5; D is uncertain. The CDR3 sequence is 14 residues long. V was pared by 4 bases and J by 4 bases, with 11 bases between. Germline V CDR1 and CDR2: MNHEY, SVGAGI.

The J gene is TRBJ2-7, the V gene TRBV29-1; D might be TRBD1 or TRBD2, each matching 7 bases. The CDR3 loop spans 14 amino acids. CDR1 is SQVTM and CDR2 is ANQGSEA in the germline V gene. The V gene lost 1 base and the J gene lost 5 bases, with 15 bases spanning the gap. The CDR3 nucleotides are TGCAGCGTTGAAGTAAGGCAGGGGGGGAACGAGCAGTACTTC. Amino acid sequence: CSVEVRQGGNEQYF.

The chain is built from TRBV29-1 and TRBJ2-5; D call uncertain. V was clipped by 3 bases and J by 7 bases, with 6 bases between them. Germline values: CDR1 SQVTM, CDR2 ANQGSEA. The CDR3 consists of 10 residues. CDR3 nucleotides: TGCAGCGTTGAGGTTGGGACCCAGTACTTC. The encoded protein is CSVEVGTQYF.

This clone was observed a few times. The chain employs TRBV2 and TRBJ1-5; 7 bases are a match to TRBD1. The CDR3 extends over 14 amino acids. Germline trimming cut 4 bases from V and 2 bases from J; bases unmatched to any gene: 2. Germline V gene data show CDR1 as SNHLY and CDR2 as FYNNEI. DNA for the CDR3: TGTGCCAGCAGTGGACAGGGTGGCAATCAGCCCCAGCATTTT. Translated, it gives CASSGQGGNQPQHF.

This clone appeared a few times. A far larger clone is just one base off, so this is likely a read error. Different DNA sequences within this sample yield the same CDR3. The chain employs TRBV11-2 and TRBJ2-1, with a possible D match to TRBD2 (5 bases). The V gene lost 5 bases and the J gene lost 6 bases, with 11 bases spanning the gap. Per germline, CDR1 SGHAT and CDR2 FQNNGV. CDR3 length: 13 residues. CDR3 coding DNA: TGTGCCAGCAGCCAAGAGGGTTCCAATGAGCAGTTCTTC. Protein sequence: CASSQEGSNEQFF.

V gene TRBV29-1 combines with J gene TRBJ1-2; 8 nucleotides match TRBD1. The germline gives CDR1 SQVTM, CDR2 ANQGSEA. The V and J ends lost 3 bases and 7 bases, in that order; junction bases with no gene match: 4. The CDR3 runs to 12 residues. The chain's CDR3 is CSVEDRVAGYTF. DNA of the CDR3: TGCAGCGTTGAGGACAGGGTGGCTGGCTACACCTTC.

The V and J genes are TRBV27 and TRBJ2-7, with a possible D match to TRBD1 (5 bases). Trimming stripped 2 bases from V and 7 bases from J, with 12 bases between. The CDR3 covers 13 residues. Germline V lookup: CDR1 MNHEY, CDR2 SMNVEV (reference sequence). This chain's CDR3 is CASSLRQGREQYF. Written as DNA, the CDR3 is TGTGCCAGCAGTTTAAGGCAGGGTCGGGAGCAGTACTTC.

The chain links TRBV7-9 to TRBJ2-3; D not resolved. In germline, CDR1 is SEHNR, CDR2 FQNEAQ (reference sequence). This CDR3 has 13 amino acids. The V end was cut by 5 bases, the J end by 0 bases, with 6 bases between. The CDR3 region is CASSAPSTDTQYF. CDR3 DNA sequence: TGTGCCAGCAGCGCCCCCAGCACAGATACGCAGTATTTT. The whole variable domain, remainder taken from reference TRBV7-9 and TRBJ2-3, is DTGVSQNPRHKITKRGQNVTFRCDPISEHNRLYWYRQTLGQGPEFLTYFQNEAQLEKSRLLSDRFSAERPKGSFSTLEIQRTEQGDSAMYLCASSAPSTDTQYFGPGTRLTVL.

This clone appeared many times. The chain carries TRBV6-5 and TRBJ2-5, with 9 bases fitting TRBD1. The germline CDR1 and CDR2 sequences are MNHEY and SVGAGI. V lost 6 bases to trimming and J lost 7 bases; unmatched junction nucleotides: 6. There are 13 residues in the CDR3. CDR3 sequence reads: CASSTGGAVTQYF. The CDR3 DNA sequence: TGTGCCAGCAGCACAGGGGGCGCGGTGACCCAGTACTTC.

The V gene is TRBV27, the J gene TRBJ2-1, with a possible D match to TRBD2 (5 bases). Germline-derived CDR1 and CDR2 are MNHEY and SMNVEV (reference sequence). The ends were cut back, 6 bases at V and 3 bases at J, with 12 bases in the middle. The CDR3 length is 14 residues. The CDR3 region has the DNA TGTGCCAGCAGCTCCCGAGGGATCTACAATGAGCAGTTCTTC. It is translated as CASSSRGIYNEQFF.

On this clone: Other DNA sequences within the sample encode an identical CDR3. V usage is TRBV27 and J usage is TRBJ2-7; maybe TRBD2 (6 bases). The CDR3 extends over 12 amino acids. CDR1 and CDR2 from the germline V gene are MNHEY and SMNVEV (reference sequence). V was pared by 5 bases and J by 3 bases, with 8 bases between. The CDR3 bases are TGTGCCAGCAGTCCCGGGGGCTACGAGCAGTACTTC. Residues: CASSPGGYEQYF.

The chain uses TRBV2 and TRBJ2-5; D is possibly TRBD2 (6 bases). The CDR3 covers 14 residues. V lost 4 bases, J lost 3 bases, and 12 bases lay in between. Germline CDR1 is SNHLY and CDR2 is FYNNEI. CDR3 DNA: TGTGCCAGCAGTGTTTTTTGGGGGGAAGAGACCCAGTACTTC. Encoded protein: CASSVFWGEETQYF.

This clone was counted a few times. This chain joins TRBV18 and TRBJ1-5, with 10 bases lining up with TRBD1. CDR1 KGHSH and CDR2 LQKENI come from the germline V gene. V shed 6 bases and J 5 bases; nucleotides not matched to a gene: 10. The CDR3 is 16 residues long. CDR3 residues: CASSNQDRGAHQPQHF. CDR3 sequence (DNA): TGTGCCAGCTCGAACCAGGACAGGGGGGCCCATCAGCCCCAGCATTTT.

J is TRBJ2-2 and V is TRBV29-1; D gene ambiguous. Trimming cost V 6 bases and J 3 bases, with 14 bases left between them. The germline CDR1 and CDR2 sequences are SQVTM and ANQGSEA. The CDR3 consists of 14 residues. This chain's CDR3 is CSVNLMGYTGELFF. In nucleotides, the CDR3 is TGCAGCGTCAACCTTATGGGGTACACCGGGGAGCTGTTTTTT.

This clone was detected a few times. This sequence joins TRBV27 and TRBJ2-1, with a tentative D call TRBD1 (6 bases). V gave up 6 bases and J gave up 0 bases, with 9 bases separating them. The germline V gene has CDR1 MNHEY and CDR2 SMNVEV (reference sequence). The CDR3 spans 14 residues. The CDR3 nucleotides read TGTGCCAGCAGAGGACAGAGCTCCTACAATGAGCAGTTCTTC. It encodes CASRGQSSYNEQFF.

The J gene is TRBJ1-2, the V gene TRBV5-1; TRBD1 matches at 9 bases. J gave up 3 bases and V 2 bases, and 2 bases lay outside the gene matches. Germline assignment: CDR1 SGHRS and CDR2 YFSETQ. This CDR3 comprises 14 residues. This chain's CDR3 is CASSFTGGDYGYTF. The CDR3 nucleotides are TGCGCCAGCAGCTTTACAGGGGGCGACTATGGCTACACCTTC. The variable domain in full, with the rest retrieved from reference TRBV5-1 and TRBJ1-2, is KAGVTQTPRYLIKTRGQQVTLSCSPISGHRSVSWYQQTPGQGLQFLFEYFSETQRNKGNFPGRFSGRQFSNSRSEMNVSTLELGDSALYLCASSFTGGDYGYTFGSGTRLTVV.

J is TRBJ1-1 and V is TRBV9, with D hard to call. Trimming removed 4 bases at V and 5 bases at J, with 12 bases between. From germline, CDR1 is SGDLS and CDR2 YYNGEE. The CDR3 runs to 13 residues. The CDR3 spells CASSSGGRTEAFF. CDR3 DNA: TGTGCCAGCAGCTCAGGAGGGCGGACTGAAGCTTTCTTT.

V usage is TRBV29-1 and J usage is TRBJ1-2; D is perhaps TRBD1 (5 bases). This CDR3 contains 12 residues. CDR1 is SQVTM and CDR2 is ANQGSEA in the germline V gene. V was trimmed by 7 bases and J by 1 base, leaving 10 bases between them. This CDR3 reads CSAGQDNYGYTF. Here the CDR3 DNA reads TGCAGCGCAGGACAAGATAACTATGGCTACACCTTC.

This clone turned up a few times. CDR3 protein: CSFSGNEQFF. The CDR3 region has the DNA TGCAGCTTTAGCGGCAATGAGCAGTTCTTC. The chain joins TRBV29-1 to TRBJ2-1, with a possible D match to TRBD2 (6 bases). Per germline, CDR1 SQVTM and CDR2 ANQGSEA. CDR3 size: 10 residues. Deletions cut 8 bases from V and 6 bases from J, with 8 bases between.